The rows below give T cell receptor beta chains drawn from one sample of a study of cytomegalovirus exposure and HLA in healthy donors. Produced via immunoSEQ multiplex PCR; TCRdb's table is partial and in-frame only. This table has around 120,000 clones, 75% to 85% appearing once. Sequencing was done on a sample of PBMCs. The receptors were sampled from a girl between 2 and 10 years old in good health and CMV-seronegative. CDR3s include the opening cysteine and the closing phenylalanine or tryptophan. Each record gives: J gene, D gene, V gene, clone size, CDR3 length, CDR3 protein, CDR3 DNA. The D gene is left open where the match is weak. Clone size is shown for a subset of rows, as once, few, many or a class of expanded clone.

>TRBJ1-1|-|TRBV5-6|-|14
CASSPVGADTEAFF
TGTGCCAGCAGCCCGGTTGGGGCGGACACTGAAGCTTTCTTT
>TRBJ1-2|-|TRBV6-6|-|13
CASSPADNYGYTF
TGTGCCAGCAGTCCCGCGGATAACTATGGCTACACCTTC
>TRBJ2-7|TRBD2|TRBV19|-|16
CASSIPTSGIPYEQYF
TGTGCCAGTAGTATTCCTACTAGCGGGATCCCCTACGAGCAGTACTTC
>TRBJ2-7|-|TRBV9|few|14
CASSVGSSTYEQYF
TGTGCCAGCAGCGTAGGTAGTAGTACCTACGAGCAGTACTTC
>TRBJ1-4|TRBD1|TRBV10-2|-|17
CASRNGQGRGTNEKLFF
TGCGCCAGCAGAAACGGACAGGGGCGGGGCACTAATGAAAAACTGTTTTTT
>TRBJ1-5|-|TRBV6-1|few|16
CASSEEAGRGNQPQHF
TGTGCCAGCAGTGAAGAAGCAGGGAGGGGAAATCAGCCCCAGCATTTT
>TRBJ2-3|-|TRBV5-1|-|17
CASSLAGGSMSTDTQYF
TGCGCCAGCAGCTTGGCTGGAGGATCCATGAGCACAGATACGCAGTATTTT
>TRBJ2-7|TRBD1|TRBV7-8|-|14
CASSQGQASYEQYF
TGTGCCAGCAGCCAAGGACAGGCCTCCTACGAGCAGTACTTC
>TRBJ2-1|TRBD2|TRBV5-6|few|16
CASSSLTSGGPHEQFF
TGTGCCAGCAGCTCCCTGACTAGCGGGGGGCCGCATGAGCAGTTCTTC
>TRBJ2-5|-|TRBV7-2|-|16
CASSLGTGDPLWTQYF
TGTGCCAGCAGCCTCGGAACGGGGGACCCTCTGTGGACCCAGTACTTC
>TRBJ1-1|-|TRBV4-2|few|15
CASSQVGQEDTEAFF
TGTGCCAGCAGCCAAGTTGGCCAGGAGGATACTGAAGCTTTCTTT
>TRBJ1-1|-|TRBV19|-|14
CASSIAREVTEAFF
TGTGCCAGTAGTATAGCGAGGGAAGTAACTGAAGCTTTCTTT
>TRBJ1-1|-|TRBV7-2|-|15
CASSFTPTGNTEAFF
TGTGCCAGCAGCTTCACCCCAACAGGGAACACTGAAGCTTTCTTT
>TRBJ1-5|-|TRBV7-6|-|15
CASSLGDNSQYPQHF
TGTGCCAGCAGCTTAGGGGACAACTCCCAGTACCCCCAGCATTTT
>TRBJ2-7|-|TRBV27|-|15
CASSLSIRGLHEQYF
TGTGCCAGCAGTTTATCGATAAGGGGCCTCCACGAGCAGTACTTC
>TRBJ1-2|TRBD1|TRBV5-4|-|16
CASSWTTGGAGYGYTF
TGTGCCAGCAGCTGGACGACAGGGGGCGCGGGCTATGGCTACACCTTC
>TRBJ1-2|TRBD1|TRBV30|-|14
CAWTRTGVFYGYTF
TGTGCCTGGACCCGGACAGGGGTCTTCTATGGCTACACCTTC
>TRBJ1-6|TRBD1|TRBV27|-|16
CASRGPEGAFNSPLHF
TGTGCCAGCAGGGGCCCGGAGGGGGCGTTTAATTCACCCCTCCACTTT
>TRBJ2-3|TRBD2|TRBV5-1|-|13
CASLGTSGGTQYF
TGCGCCAGCTTAGGGACTAGCGGGGGTACGCAGTATTTT
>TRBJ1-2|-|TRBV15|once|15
CATSRDKSGFEGYTF
TGTGCCACCAGCAGAGATAAAAGCGGGTTTGAAGGCTACACCTTC
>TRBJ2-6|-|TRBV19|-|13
CASSTRGANVLTF
TGTGCCAGTAGTACACGGGGAGCCAACGTCCTGACTTTC
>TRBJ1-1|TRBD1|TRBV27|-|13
CASSNNRGAEAFF
TGTGCCAGCAGCAATAACAGGGGCGCTGAAGCTTTCTTT
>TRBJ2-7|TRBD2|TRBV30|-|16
CAWTGRPGGIKGEQYF
TGTGCCTGGACCGGAAGACCGGGGGGAATAAAGGGCGAGCAGTACTTC
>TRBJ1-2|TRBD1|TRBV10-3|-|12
CAISGTDYGYTF
TGTGCCATCAGCGGGACAGACTATGGCTACACCTTC
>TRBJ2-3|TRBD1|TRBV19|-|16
CASSIETDRAVDTQYF
TGTGCCAGTAGTATAGAAACGGACAGGGCGGTGGATACGCAGTATTTT
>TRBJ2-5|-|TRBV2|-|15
CASSVWGVGVETQYF
TGTGCCAGCAGTGTTTGGGGGGTCGGTGTGGAGACCCAGTACTTC
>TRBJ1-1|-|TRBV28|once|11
CASSFLYEAFF
TGTGCCAGCAGTTTTTTGTATGAAGCTTTCTTT
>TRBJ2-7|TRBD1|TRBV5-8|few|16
CASSAAWTGKTYEQYF
TGTGCCAGCAGCGCAGCTTGGACAGGGAAGACCTACGAGCAGTACTTC
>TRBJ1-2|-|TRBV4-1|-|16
CASSPDAGRRIAGYTF
TGCGCCAGCAGCCCGGACGCGGGCAGGAGGATAGCTGGCTACACCTTC
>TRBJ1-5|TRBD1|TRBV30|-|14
CAWSPGQGSQPQHF
TGTGCCTGGAGCCCGGGACAGGGGAGTCAGCCTCAGCATTTT
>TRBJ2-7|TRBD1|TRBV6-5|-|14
CASSLGQGTYEQYF
TGTGCCAGCAGTCTAGGACAGGGGACCTACGAGCAGTACTTC
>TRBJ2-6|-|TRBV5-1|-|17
CASSLQTASSGANVLTF
TGCGCCAGCAGCCTACAGACAGCGAGCTCTGGGGCCAACGTCCTGACTTTC
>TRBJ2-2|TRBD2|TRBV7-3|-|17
CASSPRTSPGNTGELFF
TGTGCCAGCAGCCCTCGGACTAGCCCCGGAAACACCGGGGAGCTGTTTTTT